This T cell receptor (beta chain) was sequenced during a study of molecular identifiers for immune sequencing clone quantification. Each CDR3 protein gets one entry after TCRdb re-called the PCR reads with MiXCR. The data show just over 35,000 distinct CDR3 sequences, 15% to 20% seen once. After removal of 5 bases from V and 10 bases from J, the junction contained 8 bases not matched to a gene. The CDR3 runs 14 residues. The chain employs TRBV12-3 or TRBV12-4 and TRBJ2-7; 13 bases map to TRBD2. The specimen sequenced was naive CD8+ T cells from blood, with Jurkat cell RNA spiked in. As to subset: FACS-sorted CD8+CD4-CCR7+CD45RA+ naive T cells. This TCR was sampled from a human donor in good health. Some libraries in this study had Jurkat cell RNA spiked in. CDR3: CASSPRTSGSHQYF. As DNA, the CDR3 is TGTGCCAGCAGTCCACGGACTAGCGGGAGTCACCAGTACTTC.